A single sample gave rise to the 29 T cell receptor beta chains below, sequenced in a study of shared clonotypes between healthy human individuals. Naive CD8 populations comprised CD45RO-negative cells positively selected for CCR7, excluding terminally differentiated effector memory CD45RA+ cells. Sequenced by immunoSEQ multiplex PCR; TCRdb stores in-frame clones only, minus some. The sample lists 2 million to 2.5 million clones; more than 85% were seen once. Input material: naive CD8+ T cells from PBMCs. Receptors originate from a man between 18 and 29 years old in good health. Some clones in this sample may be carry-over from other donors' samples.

CDR3 nucleotides: TGCAGTGCTACCTACGCGGGCTACACCTTC. Translation: CSATYAGYTF. This rearrangement joins TRBV20-1 to TRBJ1-2; D is unclear. V shed 4 bases and J shed 8 bases, with 8 bases lying between them. This CDR3 has 10 residues. The germline gives CDR1 DFQATT, CDR2 SNEGSKA (reference sequence).

DNA for the CDR3: TGTGCCAGCAGTTTACTGCCCCCGGGACTAGCGGGAGTTGTAGGGGGGGATGAGCAGTTCTTC. Encoded protein: CASSLLPPGLAGVVGGDEQFF. The rearrangement links TRBV28 to TRBJ2-1, with TRBD2 matching over 14 bases. V shed 2 bases and J 8 bases; nucleotides not matched to a gene: 20. This CDR3 comprises 21 residues. CDR1 MDHEN and CDR2 SYDVKM come from the germline V gene. Full variable domain (missing parts from reference TRBV28 and TRBJ2-1): DVKVTQSSRYLVKRTGEKVFLECVQDMDHENMFWYRQDPGLGLRLIYFSYDVKMKEKGDIPEGYSVSREKKERFSLILESASTNQTSMYLCASSLLPPGLAGVVGGDEQFFGPGTRLTVL.

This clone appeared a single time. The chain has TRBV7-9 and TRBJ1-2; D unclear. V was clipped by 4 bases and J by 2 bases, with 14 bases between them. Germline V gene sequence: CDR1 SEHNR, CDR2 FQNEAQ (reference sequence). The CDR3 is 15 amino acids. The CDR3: CASSSLERINYGYTF. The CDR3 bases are TGTGCCAGCAGCTCTCTCGAACGGATAAACTATGGCTACACCTTC.

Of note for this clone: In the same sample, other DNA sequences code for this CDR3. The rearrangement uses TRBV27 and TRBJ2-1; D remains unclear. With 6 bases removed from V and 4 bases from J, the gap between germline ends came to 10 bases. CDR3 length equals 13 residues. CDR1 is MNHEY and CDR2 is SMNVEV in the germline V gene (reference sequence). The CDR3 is CASSFGPYNEQFF. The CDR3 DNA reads TGTGCCAGCAGCTTTGGCCCGTACAATGAGCAGTTCTTC.

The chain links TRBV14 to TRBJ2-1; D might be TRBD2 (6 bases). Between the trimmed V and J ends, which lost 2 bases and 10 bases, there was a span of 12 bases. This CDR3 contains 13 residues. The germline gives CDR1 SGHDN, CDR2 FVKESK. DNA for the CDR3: TGTGCCAGCAGCCAAAGTGGGGCGGGGGAGCAGTTCTTC. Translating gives CASSQSGAGEQFF.

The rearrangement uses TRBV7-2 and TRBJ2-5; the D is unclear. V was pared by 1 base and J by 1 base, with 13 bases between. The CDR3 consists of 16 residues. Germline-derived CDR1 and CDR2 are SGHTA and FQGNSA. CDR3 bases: TGTGCCAGCAGCTTAGATGCCCCCCGGGCCCAAGAGACCCAGTACTTC. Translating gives CASSLDAPRAQETQYF.

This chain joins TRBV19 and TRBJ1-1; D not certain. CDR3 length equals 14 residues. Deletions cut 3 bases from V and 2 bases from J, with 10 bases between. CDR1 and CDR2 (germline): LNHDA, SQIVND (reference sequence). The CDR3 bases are TGTGCCAGTAGTATTGAACAAGGCAACACTGAAGCTTTCTTT. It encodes CASSIEQGNTEAFF.

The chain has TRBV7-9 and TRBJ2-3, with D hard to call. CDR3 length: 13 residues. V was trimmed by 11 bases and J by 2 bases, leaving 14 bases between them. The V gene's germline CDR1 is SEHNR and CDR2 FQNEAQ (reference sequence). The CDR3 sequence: CASRVMITDTQYF. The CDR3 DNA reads TGTGCCTCACGCGTGATGATCACAGATACGCAGTATTTT.

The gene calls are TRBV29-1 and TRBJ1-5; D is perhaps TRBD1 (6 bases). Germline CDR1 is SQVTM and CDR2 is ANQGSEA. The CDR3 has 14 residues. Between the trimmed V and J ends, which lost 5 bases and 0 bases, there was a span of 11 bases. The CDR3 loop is CSVQTGLSNQPQHF. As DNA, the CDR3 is TGCAGCGTTCAGACAGGCCTTAGCAATCAGCCCCAGCATTTT.

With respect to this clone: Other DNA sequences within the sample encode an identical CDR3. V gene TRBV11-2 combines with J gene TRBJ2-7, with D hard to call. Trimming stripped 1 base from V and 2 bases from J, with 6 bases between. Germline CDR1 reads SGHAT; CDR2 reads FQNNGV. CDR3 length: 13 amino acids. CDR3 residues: CASSLGRTYEQYF. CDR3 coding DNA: TGTGCCAGCAGCTTAGGACGGACCTACGAGCAGTACTTC.

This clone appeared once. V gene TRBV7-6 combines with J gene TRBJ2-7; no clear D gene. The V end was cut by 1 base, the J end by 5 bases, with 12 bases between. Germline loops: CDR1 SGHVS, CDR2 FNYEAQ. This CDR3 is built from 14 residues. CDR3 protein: CASSLGRPRDEQYF. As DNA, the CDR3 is TGTGCCAGCAGCTTAGGCAGACCCCGCGACGAGCAGTACTTC.

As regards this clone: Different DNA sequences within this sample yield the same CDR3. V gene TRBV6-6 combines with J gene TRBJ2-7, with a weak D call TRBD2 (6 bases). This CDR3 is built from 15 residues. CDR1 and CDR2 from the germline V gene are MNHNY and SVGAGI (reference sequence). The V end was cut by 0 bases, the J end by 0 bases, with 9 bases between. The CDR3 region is CASSYSTGSSYEQYF. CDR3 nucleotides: TGTGCCAGCAGTTACTCGACCGGGAGCTCCTACGAGCAGTACTTC.

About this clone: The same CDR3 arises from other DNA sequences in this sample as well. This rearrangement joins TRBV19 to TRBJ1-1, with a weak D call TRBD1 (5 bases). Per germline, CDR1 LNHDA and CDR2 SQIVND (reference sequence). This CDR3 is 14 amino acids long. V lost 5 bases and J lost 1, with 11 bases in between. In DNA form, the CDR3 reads TGTGCCAGTAGTCCACGCCAGGGGAACACTGAAGCTTTCTTT. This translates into CASSPRQGNTEAFF.

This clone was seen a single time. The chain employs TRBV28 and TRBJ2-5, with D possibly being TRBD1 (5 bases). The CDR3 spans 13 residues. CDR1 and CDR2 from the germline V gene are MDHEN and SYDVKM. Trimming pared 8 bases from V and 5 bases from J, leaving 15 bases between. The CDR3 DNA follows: TGTGCCAGCGACACCAGGGCGGCGGAGACCCAGTACTTC. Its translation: CASDTRAAETQYF.

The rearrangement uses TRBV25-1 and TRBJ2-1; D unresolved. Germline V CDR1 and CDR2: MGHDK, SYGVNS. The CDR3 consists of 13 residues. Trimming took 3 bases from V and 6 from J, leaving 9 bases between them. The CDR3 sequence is CASSDSRFNEQFF. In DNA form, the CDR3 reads TGTGCCAGCAGTGATTCGAGGTTCAATGAGCAGTTCTTC.

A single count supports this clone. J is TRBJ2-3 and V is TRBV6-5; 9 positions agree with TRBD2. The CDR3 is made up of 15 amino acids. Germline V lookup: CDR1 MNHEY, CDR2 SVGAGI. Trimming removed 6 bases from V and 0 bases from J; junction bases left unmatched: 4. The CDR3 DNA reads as TGTGCCAGCAGCTCGACTAGCGGTAGCACAGATACGCAGTATTTT. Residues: CASSSTSGSTDTQYF.

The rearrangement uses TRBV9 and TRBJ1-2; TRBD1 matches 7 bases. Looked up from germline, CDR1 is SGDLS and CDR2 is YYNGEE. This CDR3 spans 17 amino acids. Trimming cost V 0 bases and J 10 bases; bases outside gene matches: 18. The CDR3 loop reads CASSVGRDSGPQAPYTF. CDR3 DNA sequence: TGTGCCAGCAGCGTAGGCCGGGACAGCGGGCCCCAAGCTCCCTACACCTTC. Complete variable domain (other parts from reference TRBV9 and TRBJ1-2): DSGVTQTPKHLITATGQRVTLRCSPRSGDLSVYWYQQSLDQGLQFLIQYYNGEERAKGNILERFSAQQFPDLHSELNLSSLELGDSALYFCASSVGRDSGPQAPYTFGSGTRLTVV.

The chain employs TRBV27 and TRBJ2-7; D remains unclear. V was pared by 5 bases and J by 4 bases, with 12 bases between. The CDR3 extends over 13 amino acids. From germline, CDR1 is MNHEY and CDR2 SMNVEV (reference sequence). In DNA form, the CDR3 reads TGTGCCAGCAGTCCTATGGGCAGGTACGAGCAGTACTTC. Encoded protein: CASSPMGRYEQYF.

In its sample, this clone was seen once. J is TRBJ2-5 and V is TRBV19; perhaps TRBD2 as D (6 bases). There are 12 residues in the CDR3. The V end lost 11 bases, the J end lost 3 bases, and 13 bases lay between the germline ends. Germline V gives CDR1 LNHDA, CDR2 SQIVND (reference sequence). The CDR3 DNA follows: TGTGCCGCCGGGGACTTCAAAGAGACCCAGTACTTC. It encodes CAAGDFKETQYF.

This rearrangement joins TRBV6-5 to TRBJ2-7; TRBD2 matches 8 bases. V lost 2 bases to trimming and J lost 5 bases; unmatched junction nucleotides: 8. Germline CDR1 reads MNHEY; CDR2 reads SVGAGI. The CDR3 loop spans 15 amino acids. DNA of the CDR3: TGTGCCAGCAGTTACGACGGGAGGGCCGTAAACGAGCAGTACTTC. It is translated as CASSYDGRAVNEQYF.

The CDR3 reads CASSFYGQGKDGANVLTF. CDR3 in DNA: TGTGCCAGCAGCTTTTATGGGCAGGGGAAGGATGGGGCCAACGTCCTGACTTTC. The chain has TRBV7-9 and TRBJ2-6; perhaps TRBD1 as D (6 bases). The CDR3 has 18 amino acids. V was cut by 3 bases and J by 3 bases, with 18 bases left in between. Germline CDR1 and CDR2: SEHNR and FQNEAQ (reference sequence).

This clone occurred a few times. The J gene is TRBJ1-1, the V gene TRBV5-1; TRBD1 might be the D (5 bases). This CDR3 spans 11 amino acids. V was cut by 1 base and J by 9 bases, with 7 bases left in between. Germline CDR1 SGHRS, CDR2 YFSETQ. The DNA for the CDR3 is TGCGCCAGCAGCTTGAGGGGACAAGCTTTCTTT. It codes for CASSLRGQAFF.

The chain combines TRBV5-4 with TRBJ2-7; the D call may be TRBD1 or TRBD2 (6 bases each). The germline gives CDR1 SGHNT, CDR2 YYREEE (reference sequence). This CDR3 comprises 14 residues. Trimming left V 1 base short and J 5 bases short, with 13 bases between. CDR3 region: CASSLLEGGHEQYF. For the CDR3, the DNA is TGTGCCAGCAGCTTGTTGGAGGGGGGCCACGAGCAGTACTTC. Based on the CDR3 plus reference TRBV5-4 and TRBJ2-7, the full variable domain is ETGVTQSPTHLIKTRGQQVTLRCSSQSGHNTVSWYQQALGQGPQFIFQYYREEENGRGNFPPRFSGLQFPNYSSELNVNALELDDSALYLCASSLLEGGHEQYFGPGTRLTVT.

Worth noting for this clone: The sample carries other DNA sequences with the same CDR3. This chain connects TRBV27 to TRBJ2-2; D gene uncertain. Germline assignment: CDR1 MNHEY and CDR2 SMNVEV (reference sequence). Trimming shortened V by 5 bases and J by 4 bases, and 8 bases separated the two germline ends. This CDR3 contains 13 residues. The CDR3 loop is CASSPRGTGELFF. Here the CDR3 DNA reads TGTGCCAGCAGTCCCCGCGGCACCGGGGAGCTGTTTTTT.

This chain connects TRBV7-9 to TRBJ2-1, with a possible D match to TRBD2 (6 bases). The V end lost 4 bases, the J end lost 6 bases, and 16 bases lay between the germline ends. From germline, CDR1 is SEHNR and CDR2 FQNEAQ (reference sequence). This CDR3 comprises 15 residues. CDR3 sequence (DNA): TGTGCCAGCAGCTCCCGGGACTCCCCGTCCAATGAGCAGTTCTTC. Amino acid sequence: CASSSRDSPSNEQFF.

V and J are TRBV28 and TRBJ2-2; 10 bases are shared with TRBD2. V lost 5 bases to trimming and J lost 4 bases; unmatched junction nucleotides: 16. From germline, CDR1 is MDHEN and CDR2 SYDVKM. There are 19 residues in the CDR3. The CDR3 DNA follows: TGTGCCAGCAGTGTTAATTTGGGGCTAGCGGGAGTCGCCACCGGGGAGCTGTTTTTT. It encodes CASSVNLGLAGVATGELFF.

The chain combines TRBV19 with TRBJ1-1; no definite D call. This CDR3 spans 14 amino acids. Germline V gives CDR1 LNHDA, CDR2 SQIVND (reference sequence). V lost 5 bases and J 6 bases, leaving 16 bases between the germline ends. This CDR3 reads CASSERRAIPEAFF. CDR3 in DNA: TGTGCCAGTAGTGAACGCCGCGCAATTCCTGAAGCTTTCTTT.

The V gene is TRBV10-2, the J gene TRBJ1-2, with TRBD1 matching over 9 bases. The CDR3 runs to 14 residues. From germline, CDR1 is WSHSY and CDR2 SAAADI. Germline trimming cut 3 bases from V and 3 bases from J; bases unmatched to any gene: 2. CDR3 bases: TGCGCCAGCAGTGATACAGGGGGCCACTATGGCTACACCTTC. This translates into CASSDTGGHYGYTF.

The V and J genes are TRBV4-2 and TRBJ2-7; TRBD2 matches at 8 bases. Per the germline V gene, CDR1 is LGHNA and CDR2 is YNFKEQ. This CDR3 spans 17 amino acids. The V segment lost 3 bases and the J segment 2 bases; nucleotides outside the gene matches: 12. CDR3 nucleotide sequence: TGTGCCAGCAGCCAGGGCTTGCGCGGGAGGCTTACCTACGAGCAGTACTTC. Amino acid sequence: CASSQGLRGRLTYEQYF.